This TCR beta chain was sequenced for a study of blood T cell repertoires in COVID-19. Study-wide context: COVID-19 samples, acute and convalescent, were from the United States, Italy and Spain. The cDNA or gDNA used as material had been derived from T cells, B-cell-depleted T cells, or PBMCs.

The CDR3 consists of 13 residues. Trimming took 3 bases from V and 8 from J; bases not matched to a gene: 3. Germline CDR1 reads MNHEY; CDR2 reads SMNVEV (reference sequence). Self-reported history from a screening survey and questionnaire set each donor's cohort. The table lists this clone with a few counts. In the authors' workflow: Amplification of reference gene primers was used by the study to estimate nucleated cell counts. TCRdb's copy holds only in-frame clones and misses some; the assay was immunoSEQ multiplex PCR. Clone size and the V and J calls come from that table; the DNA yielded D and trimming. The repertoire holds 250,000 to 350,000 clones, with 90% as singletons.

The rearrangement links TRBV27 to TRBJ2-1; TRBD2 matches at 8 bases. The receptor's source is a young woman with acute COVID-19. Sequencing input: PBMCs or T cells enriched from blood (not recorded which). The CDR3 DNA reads TGTGCCAGCAGTTTCCCGGGAGGGTATGAGCAGTTCTTC. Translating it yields CASSFPGGYEQFF.